A single sample gave rise to the 18 T cell receptor beta chains below, sequenced in a study of identical twins. TCRdb redid the calling of the 5' RACE reads with MiXCR, one entry per CDR3 protein. The sample records hundreds of thousands of distinct CDR3 sequences, about 12% being singletons. The same data also went into a second study, on yellow fever vaccine responses in identical twins.

The sequenced sample consisted of CD8+ T cells sorted from blood. The origin of the receptors is a woman between 18 and 30 years old in good health.

The chain links TRBV6-2 or TRBV6-3 to TRBJ2-2; TRBD2 is a possible D gene (6 bases). Per germline, CDR1 MNHEY and CDR2 SVGEGT. The CDR3 has 15 residues. Trimming left V 6 bases short and J 8 bases short, with 19 bases between. For the CDR3, the DNA is TGTGCCAGCAGCTCCGGGACGGGAGAAGCGGGGGAGCTGTTTTTT. Translation gives CASSSGTGEAGELFF.

This clonotype came up many times. Written as DNA, the CDR3 is TGTGCCAGCAGCTTAACAGCGGGGGCGGAGCTGTTTTTT. Its protein product is CASSLTAGAELFF. This rearrangement joins TRBV7-7 to TRBJ2-2; the match to TRBD2 covers 8 bases. The V gene end was trimmed by 2 bases and the J gene end by 10 bases; junction bases not matched to a gene: 3. Germline CDR1 is SSHAT and CDR2 is FNYEAQ (reference sequence). The CDR3 consists of 13 residues.

The gene calls are TRBV12-3 or TRBV12-4 and TRBJ1-3, with TRBD1 matching over 8 bases. V was pared by 6 bases and J by 5 bases, with 9 bases of the junction left unmatched. The CDR3 sequence is 15 residues long. CDR3 in amino acids: CASSQDRDNRNTIYF. The CDR3 region has the DNA TGTGCCAGCAGCCAGGACAGGGATAACAGAAACACCATATATTTT.

This clonotype was counted between two and nine times. The V gene is TRBV11-1, the J gene TRBJ2-1; possible D gene TRBD2, 5 bases. Germline values: CDR1 SGHAT, CDR2 FQDESV (reference sequence). The CDR3 has 18 amino acids. Trimming removed 2 bases from V and 5 bases from J, with 22 bases in between. The CDR3 loop is CASSLPPGSSPAHNEQFF. In DNA, the CDR3 is TGTGCCAGCAGCTTACCCCCGGGGAGCTCGCCGGCACACAATGAGCAGTTCTTC.

This clonotype has just a few counts. The chain carries TRBV12-3 or TRBV12-4 and TRBJ2-1; D possibly corresponds to TRBD2 (6 bases). This CDR3 comprises 11 residues. V lost 10 bases and J lost 15, with 19 bases in between. The CDR3 bases are TGTGCCATCAACCGACTAGGCTCAGCGTTCTTC. As protein: CAINRLGSAFF.

The CDR3 loop reads CASRGTGGAFF. In nucleotides, the CDR3 is TGTGCCAGCAGGGGAACAGGGGGAGCTTTCTTT. The chain has TRBV2 and TRBJ1-1, with TRBD1 identical over 8 bases. Germline CDR1 and CDR2: SNHLY and FYNNEI. CDR3 length equals 11 residues. J was trimmed by 10 bases and V by 6 bases; bases with no gene match: 4.

There are many counts of this clonotype. The chain couples TRBV29-1 to TRBJ2-7, with 7 bases matching TRBD1. Germline trimming cut 5 bases from V and 0 bases from J; bases unmatched to any gene: 4. The CDR3 length is 13 residues. Germline lookup yields CDR1 SQVTM and CDR2 ANQGSEA. The CDR3 DNA follows: TGCAGCGTTAGGACAGGACACTCCTACGAGCAGTACTTC. This codes for CSVRTGHSYEQYF.

This rearrangement joins TRBV5-1 to TRBJ2-1; a possible D gene is TRBD1 (5 bases). The CDR3 covers 14 residues. V lost 1 base to trimming and J lost 9 bases, with 14 bases between them. CDR1 is SGHRS and CDR2 is YFSETQ in the germline V gene. The CDR3 bases are TGCGCCAGCAGCTTGTCGATGGGGCCGGGTGAGCAGTTCTTC. It encodes CASSLSMGPGEQFF.

In this sample, this clonotype turned up once. The V call is TRBV5-1, the J call TRBJ2-7, with D tentatively TRBD1 (5 bases). This CDR3 is built from 16 residues. Per germline, CDR1 SGHRS and CDR2 YFSETQ. V was pared by 0 bases and J by 6 bases, with 19 bases between. In DNA form, the CDR3 reads TGCGCCAGCAGCTTGGTCTGGCAGGGCATTTTTAGCGAGCAGTACTTC. Encoded protein: CASSLVWQGIFSEQYF.

This clonotype was seen many times. The chain couples TRBV5-1 to TRBJ2-1; tentatively, D is TRBD1 (5 bases). Germline loops: CDR1 SGHRS, CDR2 YFSETQ. Trimming took 0 bases from V and 8 from J, leaving 15 bases between them. The CDR3 spans 15 residues. DNA of the CDR3: TGCGCCAGCAGCTTGGTCCAGGGCCTTCAGGATGAGCAGTTCTTC. Amino acids: CASSLVQGLQDEQFF.

This clonotype has a count of ten or more. The chain couples TRBV12-3 or TRBV12-4 to TRBJ2-7; 7 bases are shared with TRBD1. The CDR3 contains 13 residues. The CDR3 coding sequence is TGTGCCAGCAGCAATACCGCGACAGGGCTGCAGGACGTC. This encodes CASSNTATGLQDV.

This clonotype turned up a few times. V usage is TRBV28 and J usage is TRBJ2-1; D is perhaps TRBD1 or TRBD2 (5 bases each). The germline CDR1 and CDR2 sequences are MDHEN and SYDVKM. The CDR3 extends over 12 amino acids. Trimming took 11 bases from V and 8 from J, leaving 16 bases between them. The CDR3 protein is CASGWGWDEQFF. In DNA form, the CDR3 reads TGTGCCTCCGGGTGGGGGTGGGATGAGCAGTTCTTC.

About this clonotype itself: This CDR3 fails to terminate in the conserved phenylalanine or tryptophan, so it likely reflects a read error. This chain connects TRBV7-8 to TRBJ2-7; 8 positions match TRBD1. V was pared by 1 base and J by 4 bases, with 6 bases of the junction left unmatched. Germline values: CDR1 SGHVS, CDR2 FQNEAQ. This CDR3 comprises 15 residues. The CDR3 sequence is CASSLGAGGGYEQYY. CDR3 in DNA: TGTGCCAGCAGCTTAGGTGCAGGGGGCGGGTACGAGCAGTACTAC.

The chain is built from TRBV6-5 and TRBJ2-1; D is unresolved. CDR1 MNHEY and CDR2 SVGAGI come from the germline V gene. V shed 4 bases and J shed 3 bases, with 13 bases lying between them. The CDR3 is 15 residues long. DNA for the CDR3: TGTGCCAGCAGTTCTAGGGTTCTTGGCTACAATGAGCAGTTCTTC. As protein: CASSSRVLGYNEQFF.

In its sample, this clonotype was seen many times. The rearrangement joins TRBV7-6 to TRBJ2-1, with 8 bases matching TRBD2. Germline lookup yields CDR1 SGHVS and CDR2 FNYEAQ. CDR3 length: 15 residues. Trimming removed 5 bases from V and 7 bases from J; junction bases left unmatched: 10. CDR3 region: CASSPAGDTDNEQFF. DNA for the CDR3: TGTGCCAGCAGCCCAGCGGGGGATACCGATAATGAGCAGTTCTTC.

Points on this clonotype: Possible read error: a much larger clone is one base away. The conserved phenylalanine or tryptophan normally closing the CDR3 is absent here, so this likely arose from a read error. The V gene is TRBV4-1, the J gene TRBJ2-2; TRBD1 agrees at 7 bases. V shed 4 bases, J shed 1 base, and the junction held 6 bases outside the gene matches. The CDR3 contains 16 residues. The germline V gene has CDR1 MGHRA and CDR2 YSYEKL. CDR3: CASSPRGDRNTGELFY. In DNA form, the CDR3 reads TGCGCCAGCAGCCCGCGAGGGGACAGGAACACCGGGGAGCTGTTTTAT.

The gene calls are TRBV20-1 and TRBJ2-7; 12 bases map to TRBD2. This CDR3 contains 14 residues. In germline, CDR1 is DFQATT, CDR2 SNEGSKA (reference sequence). The J segment lost 4 bases and the V segment lost 0 bases, leaving 1 base of the junction unmatched. CDR3 loop: CSARDLAGGYEQYF. As DNA, the CDR3 is TGCAGTGCTAGAGACCTAGCGGGAGGGTACGAGCAGTACTTC.

CDR3 coding DNA: TGTGCCAGCAGTTTACGAGGGGAGTACACTGAAGCTTTCTTT. This codes for CASSLRGEYTEAFF. The rearrangement links TRBV27 to TRBJ1-1; D may be TRBD1 (5 bases). Trimming took off 2 bases at V and 3 bases at J, with 10 bases between the two ends. The CDR3 extends over 14 amino acids. Germline assignment: CDR1 MNHEY and CDR2 SMNVEV (reference sequence).